Shown below are 12 T cell receptor beta chains from a single sample sequenced in a study of sequential checkpoint blockade in melanoma. The treatment here: randomized to nivolumab then ipilimumab (arm A) or the reverse (arm B). The repertoire was sequenced with immunoSEQ multiplex PCR; TCRdb's copy has only in-frame clones and lacks some. The repertoire holds about 22,000 clones, with roughly 80% as singletons. Sequenced here: CD8+ T cells sorted from blood (inferred from file names), sampled from a patient given nivolumab and ipilimumab in sequence. The receptors derive from a human donor with melanoma.

On this clone itself: An end of the junction does not agree with germline; a read error may underlie this. The chain combines TRBV7-9 with TRBJ2-7; possibly TRBD2 for D (6 bases). The CDR3 spans 16 residues. Germline V gene data show CDR1 as SEHNR and CDR2 as FQNEAQ (reference sequence). CDR3 nucleotide sequence: TGCGCCAGCAGCCAAGATTGGCACTCGGAGGGCGGCGAGCAGTACTTC. This codes for CASSQDWHSEGGEQYF.

This sequence joins TRBV13 and TRBJ2-3; 12 bases agree with TRBD2. The J segment lost 6 bases and the V segment lost 4 bases, leaving 5 bases of the junction unmatched. The CDR3 runs 15 residues. Germline V gives CDR1 PRHDT, CDR2 FYEKMQ (reference sequence). The CDR3 sequence is CASSSGLAGKDTQYF. The CDR3, as DNA: TGTGCCAGCAGCTCCGGACTAGCGGGAAAGGATACGCAGTATTTT. Combining the CDR3 with reference TRBV13 and TRBJ2-3 gives the whole variable domain AAGVIQSPRHLIKEKRETATLKCYPIPRHDTVYWYQQGPGQDPQFLISFYEKMQSDKGSIPDRFSAQQFSDYHSELNMSSLELGDSALYFCASSSGLAGKDTQYFGPGTRLTVL.

This rearrangement joins TRBV27 to TRBJ2-7, with TRBD2 identical over 15 bases. The CDR3 loop spans 16 amino acids. Looked up from germline, CDR1 is MNHEY and CDR2 is SMNVEV (reference sequence). The J segment lost 4 bases and the V segment lost 7 bases, leaving 8 bases of the junction unmatched. CDR3 loop: CASKGTSGRNLYEQYF. The DNA for the CDR3 is TGTGCCAGCAAGGGGACTAGCGGGAGGAATTTATACGAGCAGTACTTC.

This clone was detected once. The rearrangement uses TRBV5-6 and TRBJ2-7, with a weak D call TRBD1 (5 bases). The CDR3 contains 14 residues. The V end lost 2 bases, the J end lost 2 bases, and 11 bases lay between the germline ends. CDR1 is SGHDT and CDR2 is YYEEEE in the germline V gene. The CDR3 sequence: CASSLWTLTYEQYF. CDR3 bases: TGTGCCAGCAGCTTATGGACACTGACCTACGAGCAGTACTTC.

This chain uses TRBV6-9 with TRBJ2-5; possibly TRBD2 for D (7 bases). In germline, CDR1 is MNHGY, CDR2 SVAAGI. The ends were cut back, 8 bases at V and 2 bases at J, with 21 bases in the middle. This CDR3 has 16 amino acids. The DNA of the CDR3 is TGTGCCAGCCCTGGGGAGGGGGGAGAGGGGCAAGAGACCCAGTACTTC. This gives the protein CASPGEGGEGQETQYF.

CDR3 residues: CASSQDRTGGKGREQYF. In DNA form, the CDR3 reads TGCGCCAGCAGCCAAGATAGGACAGGGGGCAAAGGGCGCGAGCAGTACTTC. The rearrangement joins TRBV4-1 to TRBJ2-7; TRBD1 aligns across 11 bases. Germline lookup yields CDR1 MGHRA and CDR2 YSYEKL. V shed 0 bases and J 6 bases; nucleotides not matched to a gene: 10. This CDR3 has 17 amino acids.

The V call is TRBV10-2, the J call TRBJ1-4, with 10 bases identical to TRBD1. Germline CDR1 reads WSHSY; CDR2 reads SAAADI. Germline trimming cut 6 bases from V and 3 bases from J; bases unmatched to any gene: 1. This CDR3 contains 14 residues. The CDR3 DNA follows: TGCGCCAGCAGGGGACAGGGGTCTAATGAAAAACTGTTTTTT. As protein: CASRGQGSNEKLFF.

The V call is TRBV13, the J call TRBJ2-7; 10 positions agree with TRBD2. The ends lost 2 bases at V and 5 bases at J; junction bases unmatched: 6. Germline CDR1 PRHDT, CDR2 FYEKMQ (reference sequence). The CDR3 is made up of 15 amino acids. DNA of the CDR3: TGTGCCAGCAGCTTACTTCCTAGCGGGAGTAACGAGCAGTACTTC. It yields the protein CASSLLPSGSNEQYF.

This clone was recorded only once. The chain is built from TRBV5-4 and TRBJ2-2; TRBD2 agrees at 14 bases. Germline trimming cut 3 bases from V and 8 bases from J; bases unmatched to any gene: 12. CDR3 length: 18 residues. CDR1 is SGHNT and CDR2 is YYREEE in the germline V gene (reference sequence). The CDR3 is CASSSGTSGSGLAGELFF. CDR3 DNA sequence: TGTGCCAGCAGCTCCGGGACTAGCGGGAGTGGGTTGGCAGGGGAGCTGTTTTTT.

This clone was picked up a small number of times. The chain couples TRBV19 to TRBJ2-6, with TRBD1 identical over 7 bases. CDR1 LNHDA and CDR2 SQIVND come from the germline V gene (reference sequence). The CDR3 is 19 amino acids. The ends lost 3 bases at V and 0 bases at J; junction bases unmatched: 11. CDR3 nucleotides: TGTGCCAGTAGTATCCACTACCGGTCAGGGGGCTCTGGGGCCAACGTCCTGACTTTC. Translated: CASSIHYRSGGSGANVLTF. Combining the CDR3 with reference TRBV19 and TRBJ2-6 gives the whole variable domain DGGITQSPKYLFRKEGQNVTLSCEQNLNHDAMYWYRQDPGQGLRLIYYSQIVNDFQKGDIAEGYSVSREKKESFPLTVTSAQKNPTAFYLCASSIHYRSGGSGANVLTFGAGSRLTVL.

The chain combines TRBV5-1 with TRBJ2-3, with 10 bases identical to TRBD1. V was clipped by 0 bases and J by 1 base; unmatched bases: 11. The length of the CDR3 is 19 residues. Germline V CDR1 and CDR2: SGHRS, YFSETQ. As DNA, the CDR3 is TGCGCCAGCAGCTTGGTTGGGACAGGGGTAGAGACCCGCACAGATACGCAGTATTTT. This sequence encodes CASSLVGTGVETRTDTQYF.

This rearrangement joins TRBV6-9 to TRBJ1-1; possibly TRBD1 for D (6 bases). This CDR3 spans 14 amino acids. Trimming removed 3 bases at V and 1 base at J, with 9 bases between. CDR1 and CDR2 (germline): MNHGY, SVAAGI. DNA for the CDR3: TGTGCCAGCAGTTACCCGGGACAGAACACTGAAGCTTTCTTT. Amino acids: CASSYPGQNTEAFF.